The 3 T cell receptor beta chains in this list originate from one sample, sequenced in a study of blood T cell repertoires in COVID-19. Only in-frame clones appear in the TCRdb table, and some are missing; sequencing was by immunoSEQ multiplex PCR. The sample has approximately 200,000 clones, over 75% seen once. The source material was PBMCs or T cells enriched from blood (not recorded which). The receptors were sampled from a woman aged 18 to 35 in a cohort exposed to, infected with or recovered from COVID-19 (not recorded which).

The V call is TRBV19, the J call TRBJ1-1; 7 positions agree with TRBD1. J was trimmed by 4 bases and V by 5 bases; bases with no gene match: 7. Germline-derived CDR1 and CDR2 are LNHDA and SQIVND (reference sequence). The length of the CDR3 is 14 residues. The CDR3 sequence: CASSPRQGGTEAFF. CDR3 DNA sequence: TGTGCCAGTAGTCCCCGACAGGGAGGCACTGAAGCTTTCTTT.

V is TRBV28 and J is TRBJ2-1; 15 bases line up with TRBD2. J gave up 0 bases and V 5 bases, and 8 bases lay outside the gene matches. This CDR3 contains 19 residues. Germline CDR1 MDHEN, CDR2 SYDVKM. In nucleotides, the CDR3 is TGTGCCAGCAGTCCCCCGGGACTAGCGGGAGGAGGCTCCTACAATGAGCAGTTCTTC. Encoded protein: CASSPPGLAGGGSYNEQFF.

The chain joins TRBV19 to TRBJ1-1; TRBD1 is a possible D gene (5 bases). The CDR3 is 13 residues long. Trimming shortened V by 4 bases and J by 1 base, and 7 bases separated the two germline ends. Germline V gives CDR1 LNHDA, CDR2 SQIVND (reference sequence). The CDR3 DNA is TGTGCCAGTAGTACCGGGGGGAACACTGAAGCTTTCTTT. This encodes CASSTGGNTEAFF.